This T cell receptor beta chain was recorded in a study of cytomegalovirus exposure and HLA in healthy donors. As for the study in general: The 100 to 150 validation repertoires matched the 600 to 700 first-cohort repertoires in platform, a later analysis reported. Notes on the study in general: There were 150 or so TCR beta chains listed as cytomegalovirus-associated. Whilst most TCR sequences proved rare, a subset of public TCRs occurred across many donors.

As concerns this clone: Its antigen is undetermined.

After removal of 4 bases from V and 5 bases from J, the junction contained 5 bases not matched to a gene. Germline V gene data show CDR1 as MNHNS and CDR2 as SASEGT. The CDR3 runs to 15 residues. Among the 120 or so subjects of the validation cohort, separate from the roughly 650-subject first cohort, were the donors. Clones were sequenced by immunoSEQ multiplex PCR, and TCRdb holds only the in-frame ones, with some missing. The table has a few hundred thousand clones, 80% to 90% seen once. Sequencing was done on a sample of PBMCs. The TCR originated in a woman aged 18 to 35 in good health and CMV-seronegative. V gene TRBV6-1 combines with J gene TRBJ2-5; 12 bases are shared with TRBD2. The CDR3 region is CASSGGGTSGETQYF. The CDR3 nucleotides are TGTGCCAGCAGTGGGGGCGGGACTAGCGGGGAGACCCAGTACTTC.